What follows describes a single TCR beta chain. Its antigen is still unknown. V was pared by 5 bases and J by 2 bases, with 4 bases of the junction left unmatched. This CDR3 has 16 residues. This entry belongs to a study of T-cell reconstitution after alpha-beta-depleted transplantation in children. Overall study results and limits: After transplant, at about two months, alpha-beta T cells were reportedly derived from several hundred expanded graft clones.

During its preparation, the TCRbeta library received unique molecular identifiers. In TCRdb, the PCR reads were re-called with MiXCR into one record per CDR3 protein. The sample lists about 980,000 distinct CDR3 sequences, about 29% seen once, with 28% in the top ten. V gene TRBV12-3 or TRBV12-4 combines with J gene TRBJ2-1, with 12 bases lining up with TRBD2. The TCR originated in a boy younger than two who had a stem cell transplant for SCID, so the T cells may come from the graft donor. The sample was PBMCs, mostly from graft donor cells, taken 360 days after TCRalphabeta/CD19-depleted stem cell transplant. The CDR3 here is CASSAGLAGTYNEQFF. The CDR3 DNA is TGTGCCAGCAGTGCCGGACTAGCGGGGACCTACAATGAGCAGTTCTTC.